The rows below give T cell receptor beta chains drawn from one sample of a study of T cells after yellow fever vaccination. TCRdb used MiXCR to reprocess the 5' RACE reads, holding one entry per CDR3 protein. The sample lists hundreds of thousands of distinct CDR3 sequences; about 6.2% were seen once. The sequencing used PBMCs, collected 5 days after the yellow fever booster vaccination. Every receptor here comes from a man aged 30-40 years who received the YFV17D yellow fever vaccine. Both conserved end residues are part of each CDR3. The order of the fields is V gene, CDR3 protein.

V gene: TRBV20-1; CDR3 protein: CSASSPYEGYTF
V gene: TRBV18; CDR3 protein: CASSPPSIRTGNTIYF
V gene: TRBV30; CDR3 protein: CAWSLPPYEQYF
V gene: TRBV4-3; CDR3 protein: CASSQDTAGGYNEQFF
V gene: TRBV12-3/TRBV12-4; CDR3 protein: CASTPDPGNTIYF
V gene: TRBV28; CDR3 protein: CASSTPPRTQETQYF
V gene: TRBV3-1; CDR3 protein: CASSRVGGDREGYTF
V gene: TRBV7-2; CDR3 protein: CASSPAGTGFYEQYF
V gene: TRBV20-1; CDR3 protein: CSAAGDGIWDYEQYF
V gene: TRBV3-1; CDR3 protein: CASSQELAGIEETQYF
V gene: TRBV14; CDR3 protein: CASSQGRSTEQYF
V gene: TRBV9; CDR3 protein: CASSFQTGNQETQYF
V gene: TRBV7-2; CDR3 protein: CASSSDRFSTGELFF
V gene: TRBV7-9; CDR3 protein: CASSLSSTQETQYF
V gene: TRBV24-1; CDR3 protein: CATSEGRLADTQYF
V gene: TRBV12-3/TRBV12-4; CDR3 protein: CASETSPYNEQFF
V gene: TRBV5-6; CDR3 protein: CASSFVGANVLTF
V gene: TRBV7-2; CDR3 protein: CASSLEASSYEQYF
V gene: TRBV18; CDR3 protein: CASSSLGQGKGEQYF
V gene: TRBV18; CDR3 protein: CASSPTGVRQAKNIQYF
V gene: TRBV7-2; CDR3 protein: CASSLVGGSAGELFF
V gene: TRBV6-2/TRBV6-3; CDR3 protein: CASSPTGRPAANVLTF